One and the same sample provided the 12 T cell receptor beta chains below, sequenced in a study of beta chain features in type 1 diabetes. TCRB transcripts that were expressed got sequenced, as all of the isolated RNA had been reverse transcribed. Clones were read by immunoSEQ multiplex PCR, and TCRdb kept only the in-frame ones, dropping some. Of hundreds of thousands of clones in the sample, roughly 15% were seen once. The specimen sequenced was central memory CD4+ T cells from blood. These receptors were collected from a man between 25 and 39 years old in good health.

This chain uses TRBV7-2 with TRBJ1-4, with 10 bases that match TRBD1. The CDR3 totals 15 residues. Germline V gene data show CDR1 as SGHTA and CDR2 as FQGNSA. J was trimmed by 5 bases and V by 3 bases; bases with no gene match: 3. Here the CDR3 DNA reads TGTGCCAGCAGCTTCAGGACAGGGGGAAATGAAAAACTGTTTTTT. Translating it yields CASSFRTGGNEKLFF.

This clone was seen a handful of times. The chain couples TRBV10-3 to TRBJ2-2; a possible D gene is TRBD2 (6 bases). The CDR3 loop spans 18 amino acids. V lost 0 bases, J lost 0 bases, and 14 bases lay in between. The germline V gene has CDR1 ENHRY and CDR2 SYGVKD. The chain's CDR3 is CAISESGEGGPNTGELFF. In nucleotides, the CDR3 is TGTGCCATCAGTGAGTCCGGAGAGGGAGGCCCGAACACCGGGGAGCTGTTTTTT.

The chain couples TRBV6-5 to TRBJ2-3, with 10 bases aligning to TRBD2. The germline V gene has CDR1 MNHEY and CDR2 SVGAGI. The CDR3 is 16 amino acids. V dropped 2 bases and J dropped 1; count of bases not matched to a gene: 3. The CDR3 loop is CASSYRLAGGTDTQYF. The CDR3, as DNA: TGTGCCAGCAGTTACCGTCTAGCGGGAGGCACAGATACGCAGTATTTT.

This clone was observed a handful of times. The chain links TRBV5-1 to TRBJ2-5, with TRBD1 matching 12 bases. Trimming removed 9 bases from V and 4 bases from J; junction bases left unmatched: 10. Looked up from germline, CDR1 is SGHRS and CDR2 is YFSETQ. CDR3 length: 15 amino acids. The CDR3 region is CATGTGGADRETQYF. The DNA of the CDR3 is TGCGCCACGGGGACAGGGGGCGCGGATAGAGAGACCCAGTACTTC.

V usage is TRBV5-1 and J usage is TRBJ1-3; D is possibly TRBD1 (5 bases). The V gene lost 4 bases and the J gene lost 0 bases, with 17 bases spanning the gap. The CDR3 contains 17 residues. CDR1 and CDR2 from the germline V gene are SGHRS and YFSETQ. The DNA for the CDR3 is TGCGCCAGCAGCCCCCGAGGGGCCGGCGACTCTGGAAACACCATATATTTT. It encodes CASSPRGAGDSGNTIYF.

J is TRBJ1-2 and V is TRBV4-2; 8 bases align to TRBD1. The CDR3 length is 14 residues. Germline V CDR1 and CDR2: LGHNA, YNFKEQ. The J segment lost 8 bases and the V segment lost 1 base, leaving 6 bases of the junction unmatched. The CDR3 loop is CASSQAQGARGYTF. CDR3 sequence (DNA): TGTGCCAGCAGCCAAGCTCAGGGGGCGCGAGGCTACACCTTC.

V and J are TRBV5-6 and TRBJ2-3; D is unresolved. This CDR3 is built from 16 residues. V lost 5 bases, J lost 4 bases, and 20 bases lay in between. The germline V gene encodes CDR1 SGHDT and CDR2 YYEEEE. Here the CDR3 reads CASSSVGSQPPDTQYF. The CDR3, as DNA: TGTGCCAGCAGTTCTGTTGGGTCTCAACCTCCAGATACGCAGTATTTT.

V and J are TRBV10-3 and TRBJ2-1, with D hard to call. The CDR3 totals 11 residues. The V gene's germline CDR1 is ENHRY and CDR2 SYGVKD. This chain's CDR3 is CAVGTYNEQFF. CDR3 nucleotide sequence: TGTGCTGTGGGGACCTACAATGAGCAGTTCTTC.

This clone was seen more than once but under ten times. The chain joins TRBV6-5 to TRBJ2-5, with 8 bases identical to TRBD2. V gave up 4 bases and J gave up 2 bases; unmatched junction bases: 6. The CDR3 sequence is 15 residues long. Germline V CDR1 and CDR2: MNHEY, SVGAGI. For the CDR3, the DNA is TGTGCCAGCAGTTCCGTTCGACTAGCGCAAGAGACCCAGTACTTC. Its protein is CASSSVRLAQETQYF.

This clone has more than one count but fewer than ten. The J gene is TRBJ1-2, the V gene TRBV5-1; TRBD1 agrees at 8 bases. CDR3 length equals 14 residues. Germline loops: CDR1 SGHRS, CDR2 YFSETQ. V was pared by 3 bases and J by 4 bases, with 5 bases of the junction left unmatched. The CDR3 protein is CASSSQGAIYGYTF. The CDR3 DNA reads as TGCGCCAGCAGCTCCCAGGGGGCTATCTATGGCTACACCTTC.

This sequence joins TRBV6-5 and TRBJ2-3, with D unclear. Trimming cost V 2 bases and J 9 bases, with 6 bases left between them. Per the germline V gene, CDR1 is MNHEY and CDR2 is SVGAGI. The CDR3 has 11 amino acids. The CDR3 loop is CASSYKGTQYF. The CDR3 region has the DNA TGTGCCAGCAGTTACAAGGGAACGCAGTATTTT.

Ten or more counts support this clone. Other DNA sequences in the same sample also yield this CDR3. CDR3 protein: CASKSQSYGYTF. DNA of the CDR3: TGTGCCAGTAAAAGCCAGAGCTATGGCTACACCTTC. The chain recombines TRBV19 with TRBJ1-2; the D is unclear. The CDR3 consists of 12 residues. Deletions cut 7 bases from V and 4 bases from J, with 10 bases between. Per the germline V gene, CDR1 is LNHDA and CDR2 is SQIVND (reference sequence).